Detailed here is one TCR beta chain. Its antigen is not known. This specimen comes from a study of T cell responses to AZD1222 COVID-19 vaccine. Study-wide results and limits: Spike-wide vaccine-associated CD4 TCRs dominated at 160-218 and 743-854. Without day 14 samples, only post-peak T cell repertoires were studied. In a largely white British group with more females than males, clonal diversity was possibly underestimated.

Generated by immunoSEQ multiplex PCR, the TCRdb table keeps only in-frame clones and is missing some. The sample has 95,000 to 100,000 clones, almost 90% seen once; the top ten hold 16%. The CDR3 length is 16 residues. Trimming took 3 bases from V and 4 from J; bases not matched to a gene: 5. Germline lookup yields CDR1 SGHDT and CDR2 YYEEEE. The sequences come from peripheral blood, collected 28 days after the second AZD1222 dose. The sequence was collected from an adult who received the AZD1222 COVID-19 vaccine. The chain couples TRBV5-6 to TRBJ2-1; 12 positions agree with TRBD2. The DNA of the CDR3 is TGTGCCAGCAGCTACATTGGACTAGCGGGATACAATGAGCAGTTCTTC. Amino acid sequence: CASSYIGLAGYNEQFF.